This record looks at one T cell receptor beta chain sequence and its context. Its cognate antigen has yet to be identified. No qualities accompany the bases; no much larger clone lies one base away. For sequencing of the TCRbeta CDR3 region, genomic DNA was extracted from the sorted cells. The immunoSEQ Assay was used for sequencing of TCRbeta CDR3 regions. Sourced from immuneACCESS, this table was stored by TCRdb with only in-frame sequences that have V and J called. A share of the clones is absent; for the studies checked, an unresolved V gene accounts for under half, and the remainder has no known explanation. The sample data list 100,000 to 110,000 clones, and approximately 89% of these were observed just once. The top ten clonotypes cover around 0.16% of the sample. From its cysteine to its phenylalanine, the CDR3 spans 13 amino acids. The sequence is cut down to CDR3 DNA, 39 bases in frame from base 1. Based on the germline V gene, the CDR1 and CDR2 sequences are SNHLY and FYNNEI. V lost 8 bases and J lost 6 bases; the stretch between them is 14 bases long.

This sample stems from a study of OX40 agonist ivuxolimab in advanced cancers. Some background on the complete study: Ivuxolimab, which targeted the costimulatory receptor OX40 (CD134), was an agonistic, fully human IgG2 monoclonal antibody. Of the 52 patients in dose escalation, 19 had hepatocellular carcinoma, about 15 had melanoma, 9 had renal cell carcinoma and 9 had head and neck cancer. Intravenous ivuxolimab was administered to patients every 2 weeks at six dose levels: 0.01, 0.1, 0.3, 1.5, 3 and 10 mg/kg. In the dose-escalation cohort, around four fifths of patients were male, and the mean age was around 60 years, with a range of roughly 20 to 80. The paper reports the monotherapy dose-escalation portion (N of about 51 patients) of the phase I ivuxolimab trial. Three dose-escalation patients achieved partial responses, one with hepatocellular carcinoma and two with cutaneous melanoma. The point of sequencing TCRbeta in the periphery was to test whether ivuxolimab changed TCR sequence diversity and drove clonal T-cell expansion. Prior anti-PD-1, anti-PD-L1 or anti-CTLA-4 therapy was permitted, and checkpoint inhibitors had been received by less than 45% of dose-escalation patients. General study outcomes and caveats: Which antigens the clonally expanded peripheral T cells were specific for was not determined. At doses from 0.1 to 3.0 mg/kg, clonal expansion was seen in both CD4+ and CD8+ blood T cells between baseline and week 6. In the 0.1-3.0 mg/kg groups, partial responders were among the patients with the lowest normalized peripheral clonal expansion, particularly in CD8+ T cells. After ivuxolimab, expanded clones were on average more numerous among CD8+ T cells than among CD4+ T cells. Low levels of normalized T-cell clonal expansion were also shown by some nonresponding patients.

The trial excluded patients who had a history of autoimmune disease or who were on systemic immunosuppression. In every dose cohort, peripheral blood was drawn for TCR sequencing at baseline, cycle 4 day 1, and cycle 7 day 1. Samples were obtained from an open-label, multicenter, first-in-human phase I dose-escalation trial of ivuxolimab. Adults with locally advanced or metastatic melanoma, renal cell carcinoma, hepatocellular carcinoma or head and neck squamous cell carcinoma were enrolled in the trial. CD4+ and CD8+ T cells were sorted separately from peripheral blood before TCR sequencing. In this chain, TRBV2 is recombined with TRBJ1-5; TRBD1 is possibly the D segment (6 matching bases). This clonotype originated in an adult with an advanced solid tumor such as melanoma, head and neck, liver or kidney cancer. Material: CD4+ or CD8+ T cells sorted from blood, obtained in a trial of the OX40 agonist ivuxolimab. In nucleotides, the sequence is TGTGCCAGCCGGGGGGCTGTGGGTCAGCCCCAGCATTTT. It translates to CASRGAVGQPQHF.